The rows below give T cell receptor beta chains drawn from one sample of a study of blood T cell repertoires in COVID-19. Profiled with immunoSEQ multiplex PCR; TCRdb holds only in-frame clones, not every one. The sample lists fewer than 300,000 clones, 65% to 90% occurring once. Input material: peripheral blood. Receptor source: a woman aged 60 to 75 with active or convalescent COVID-19. Both conserved end residues are part of each CDR3. D genes are given only for firm matches. Part of the rows lack a size; the others show once, few, many or a class for expanded clones.

CDR3nt: TGTGCCAGCAGCGTAGGACAGGGAAGAGTCACCTTC
CDR3aa: CASSVGQGRVTF
d_gene: TRBD1
v_gene: TRBV9
j_gene: TRBJ1-2
abundance: .

CDR3nt: TGCAGTGCTTTTAATGACAATGAGCAGTTCTTC
CDR3aa: CSAFNDNEQFF
d_gene: .
v_gene: TRBV20-1
j_gene: TRBJ2-1
abundance: .

CDR3nt: TGTGCCAGCAGGGGGGGACAGGGCTACGAGCAGTACTTC
CDR3aa: CASRGGQGYEQYF
d_gene: TRBD1
v_gene: TRBV12-3/TRBV12-4
j_gene: TRBJ2-7
abundance: .

CDR3nt: TGTGCCAGCAGCTCCACAGGGGGCTATGGCTACACCTTC
CDR3aa: CASSSTGGYGYTF
d_gene: TRBD1
v_gene: TRBV7-9
j_gene: TRBJ1-2
abundance: .

CDR3nt: TGTGCCAGCGGTCCTACAGGGATTTATCAGCCCCAGCATTTT
CDR3aa: CASGPTGIYQPQHF
d_gene: .
v_gene: TRBV6-6
j_gene: TRBJ1-5
abundance: .

CDR3nt: TGTGCCAGCTCCCTCTTAGCAACGGGGAGCTCCTACAATGAGCAGTTCTTC
CDR3aa: CASSLLATGSSYNEQFF
d_gene: .
v_gene: TRBV18
j_gene: TRBJ2-1
abundance: few

CDR3nt: TGCGCCAGCAGCTCCTCCGGGGTATCTGGAAACACCATATATTTT
CDR3aa: CASSSSGVSGNTIYF
d_gene: .
v_gene: TRBV5-1
j_gene: TRBJ1-3
abundance: .

CDR3nt: TGTGCCAGCAGCTTCAGTCACTACTCCTACAATGAGCAGTTCTTC
CDR3aa: CASSFSHYSYNEQFF
d_gene: .
v_gene: TRBV11-3
j_gene: TRBJ2-1
abundance: .

CDR3nt: TGTGCCAGCAGTTTATACGGTGAAAAACTGTTTTTT
CDR3aa: CASSLYGEKLFF
d_gene: .
v_gene: TRBV28
j_gene: TRBJ1-4
abundance: .

CDR3nt: TGTGCCAGCAGTTACGTGGGGGCTGGTGAAGCTTTCTTT
CDR3aa: CASSYVGAGEAFF
d_gene: .
v_gene: TRBV6-2/TRBV6-3
j_gene: TRBJ1-1
abundance: .

CDR3nt: TGTGCCAGCAGTGAAGCGCCGGGTAACACTGAAGCTTTCTTT
CDR3aa: CASSEAPGNTEAFF
d_gene: .
v_gene: TRBV2
j_gene: TRBJ1-1
abundance: .

CDR3nt: TGTGCCAGCGGGCGGGGGTATGATGGCTACACCTTC
CDR3aa: CASGRGYDGYTF
d_gene: .
v_gene: TRBV6-5
j_gene: TRBJ1-2
abundance: .

CDR3nt: TGTGCCAGCAGCCTAGAGGACAGGGTGATAATCGGGCCTGGAAACACCATATATTTT
CDR3aa: CASSLEDRVIIGPGNTIYF
d_gene: .
v_gene: TRBV21-1
j_gene: TRBJ1-3
abundance: .

CDR3nt: TGTGCCAGCAGCTTGGACAGGGGACTCACCGGGGAGCTGTTTTTT
CDR3aa: CASSLDRGLTGELFF
d_gene: .
v_gene: TRBV5-6
j_gene: TRBJ2-2
abundance: .

CDR3nt: TGCGCCAGCAGCCTTACAGGGGGGGAAGCTAACTATGGCTACACCTTC
CDR3aa: CASSLTGGEANYGYTF
d_gene: TRBD1
v_gene: TRBV5-1
j_gene: TRBJ1-2
abundance: .

CDR3nt: TGTGCCAGCAGCCCTCAACAGGGACCCAAGACCCAGTACTTC
CDR3aa: CASSPQQGPKTQYF
d_gene: .
v_gene: TRBV7-2
j_gene: TRBJ2-5
abundance: .